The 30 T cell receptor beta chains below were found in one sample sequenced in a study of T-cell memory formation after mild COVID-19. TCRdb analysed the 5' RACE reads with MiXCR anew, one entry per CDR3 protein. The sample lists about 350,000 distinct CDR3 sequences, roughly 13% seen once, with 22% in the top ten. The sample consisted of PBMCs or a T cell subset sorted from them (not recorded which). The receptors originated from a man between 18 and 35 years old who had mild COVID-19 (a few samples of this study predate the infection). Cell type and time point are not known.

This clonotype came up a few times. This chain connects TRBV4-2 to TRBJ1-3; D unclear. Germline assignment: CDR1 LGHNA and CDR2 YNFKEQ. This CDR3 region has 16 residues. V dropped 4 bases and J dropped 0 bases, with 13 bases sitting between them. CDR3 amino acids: CASSPPRVSSGNTIYF. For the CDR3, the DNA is TGTGCCAGCAGCCCCCCCCGGGTTAGCTCTGGAAACACCATATATTTT.

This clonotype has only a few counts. DNA for the CDR3: TGTGCCAGCAGTTTACTGGGTAGGTACAATCAGCCCCAGCATTTT. Protein product: CASSLLGRYNQPQHF. The chain links TRBV12-3 or TRBV12-4 to TRBJ1-5, with no clear D. This CDR3 has 15 amino acids. The V gene lost 2 bases and the J gene lost 3 bases, with 11 bases spanning the gap.

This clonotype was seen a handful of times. The CDR3 DNA follows: TGTGCCAGCAGCGCACAGGGGTCCCACGAGCAGTACGTC. This sequence encodes CASSAQGSHEQYV. This chain uses TRBV7-9 with TRBJ2-7, with 7 bases matching TRBD1. The V gene end was trimmed by 5 bases and the J gene end by 5 bases; junction bases not matched to a gene: 6. CDR3 length: 13 residues. Germline V gene data show CDR1 as SEHNR and CDR2 as FQNEAQ (reference sequence).

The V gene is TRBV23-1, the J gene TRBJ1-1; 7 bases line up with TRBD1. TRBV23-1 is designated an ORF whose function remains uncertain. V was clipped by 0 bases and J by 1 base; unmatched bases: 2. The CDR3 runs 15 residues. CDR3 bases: TGCGCCAGCAGTCAATCCCCAGGGGGGAACACTGAAGCTTTCTTT. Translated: CASSQSPGGNTEAFF.

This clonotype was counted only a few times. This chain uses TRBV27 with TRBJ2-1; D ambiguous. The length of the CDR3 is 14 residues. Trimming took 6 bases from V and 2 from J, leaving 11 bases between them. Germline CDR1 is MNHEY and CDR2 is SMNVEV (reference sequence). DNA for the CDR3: TGTGCCAGCAGCCGGCAAGGCCCCTACAATGAGCAGTTCTTC. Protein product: CASSRQGPYNEQFF.

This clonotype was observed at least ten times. CDR3 loop: CASSSGQDYGYTF. The CDR3 nucleotides are TGTGCCAGCAGCTCCGGACAGGATTATGGCTACACCTTC. This sequence joins TRBV11-2 and TRBJ1-2; 7 bases fit TRBD1. This CDR3 contains 13 residues. CDR1 SGHAT and CDR2 FQNNGV come from the germline V gene. V was clipped by 4 bases and J by 5 bases; unmatched bases: 4. Filled out from reference TRBV11-2 and TRBJ1-2, the complete variable domain reads EAGVAQSPRYKIIEKRQSVAFWCNPISGHATLYWYQQILGQGPKLLIQFQNNGVVDDSQLPKDRFSAERLKGVDSTLKIQPAKLEDSAVYLCASSSGQDYGYTFGSGTRLTVV.

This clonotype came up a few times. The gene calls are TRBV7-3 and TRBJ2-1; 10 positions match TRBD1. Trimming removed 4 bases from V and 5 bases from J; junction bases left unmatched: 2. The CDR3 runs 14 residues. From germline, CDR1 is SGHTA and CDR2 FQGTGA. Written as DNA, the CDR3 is TGTGCCAGCAGCTGGGGGACAGGGGACAATGAGCAGTTCTTC. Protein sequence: CASSWGTGDNEQFF.

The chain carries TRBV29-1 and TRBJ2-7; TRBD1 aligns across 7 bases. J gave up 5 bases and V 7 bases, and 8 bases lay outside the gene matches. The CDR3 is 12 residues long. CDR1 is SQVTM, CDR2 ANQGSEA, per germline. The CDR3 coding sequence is TGCAGCGCCGGGACAGCCGAGGACGAGCAGTACTTC. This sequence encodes CSAGTAEDEQYF.

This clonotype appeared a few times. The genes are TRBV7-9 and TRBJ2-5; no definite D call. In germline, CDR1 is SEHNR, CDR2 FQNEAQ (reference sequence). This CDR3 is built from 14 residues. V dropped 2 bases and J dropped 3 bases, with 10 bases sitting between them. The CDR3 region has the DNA TGTGCCAGCAGCTTAAGGGCCTCAGAAGAGACCCAGTACTTC. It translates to CASSLRASEETQYF.

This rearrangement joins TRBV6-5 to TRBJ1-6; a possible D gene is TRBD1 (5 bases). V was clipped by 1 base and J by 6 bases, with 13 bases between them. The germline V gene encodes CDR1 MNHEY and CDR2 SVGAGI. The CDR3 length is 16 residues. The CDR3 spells CASSYWGVAFNSPLHF. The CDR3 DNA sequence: TGTGCCAGCAGTTACTGGGGGGTTGCGTTTAATTCACCCCTCCACTTT.

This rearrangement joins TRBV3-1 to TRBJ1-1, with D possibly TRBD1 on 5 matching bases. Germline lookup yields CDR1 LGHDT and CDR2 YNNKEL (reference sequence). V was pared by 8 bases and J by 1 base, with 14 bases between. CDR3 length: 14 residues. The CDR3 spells CASGAGSSNTEAFF. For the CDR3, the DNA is TGTGCCAGCGGGGCAGGGTCGTCGAACACTGAAGCTTTCTTT.

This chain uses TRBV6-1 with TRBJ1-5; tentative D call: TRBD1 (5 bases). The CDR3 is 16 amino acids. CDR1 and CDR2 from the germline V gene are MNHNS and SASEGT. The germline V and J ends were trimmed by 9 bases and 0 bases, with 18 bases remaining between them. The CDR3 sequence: CARPPKTVYSNQPQHF. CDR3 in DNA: TGTGCCAGGCCCCCAAAGACAGTTTATAGCAATCAGCCCCAGCATTTT.

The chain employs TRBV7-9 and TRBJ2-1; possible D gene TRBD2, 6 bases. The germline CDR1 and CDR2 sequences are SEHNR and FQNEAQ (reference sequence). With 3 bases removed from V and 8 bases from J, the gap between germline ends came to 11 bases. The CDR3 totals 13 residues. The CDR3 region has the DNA TGTGCCAGCAGCTTCGGGAGCGCCGATGAGCAGTTCTTC. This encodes CASSFGSADEQFF.

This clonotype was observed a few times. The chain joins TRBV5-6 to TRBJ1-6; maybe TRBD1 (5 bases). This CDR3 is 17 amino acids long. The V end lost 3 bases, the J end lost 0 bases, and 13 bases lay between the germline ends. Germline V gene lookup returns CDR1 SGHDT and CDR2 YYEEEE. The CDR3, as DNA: TGTGCCAGCAGCTCCATTTGGGGGGGCTCCTATAATTCACCCCTCCACTTT. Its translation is CASSSIWGGSYNSPLHF. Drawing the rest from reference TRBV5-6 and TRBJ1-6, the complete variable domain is DAGVTQSPTHLIKTRGQQVTLRCSPKSGHDTVSWYQQALGQGPQFIFQYYEEEERQRGNFPDRFSGHQFPNYSSELNVNALLLGDSALYLCASSSIWGGSYNSPLHFGNGTRLTVT.

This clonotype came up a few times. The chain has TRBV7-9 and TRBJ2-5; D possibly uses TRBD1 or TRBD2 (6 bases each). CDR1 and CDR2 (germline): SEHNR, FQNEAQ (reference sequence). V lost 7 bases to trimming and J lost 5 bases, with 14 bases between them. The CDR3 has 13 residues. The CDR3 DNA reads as TGTGCCAGCACCCCGGGGGCGGGGGAGACCCAGTACTTC. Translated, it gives CASTPGAGETQYF.

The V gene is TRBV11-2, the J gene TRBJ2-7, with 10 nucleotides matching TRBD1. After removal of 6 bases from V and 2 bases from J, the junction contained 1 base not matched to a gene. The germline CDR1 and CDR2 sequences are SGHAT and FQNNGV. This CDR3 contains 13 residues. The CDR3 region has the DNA TGTGCCAGCAGGGGGACAGGGGCCTACGAGCAGTACTTC. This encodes CASRGTGAYEQYF.

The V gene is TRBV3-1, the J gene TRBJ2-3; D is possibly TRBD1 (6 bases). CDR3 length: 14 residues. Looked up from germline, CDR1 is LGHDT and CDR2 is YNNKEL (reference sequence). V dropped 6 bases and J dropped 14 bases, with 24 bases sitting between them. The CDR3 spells CASSPNIDRPSPYF. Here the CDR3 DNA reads TGTGCCAGCAGTCCGAACATTGACAGGCCGTCACCGTATTTT.

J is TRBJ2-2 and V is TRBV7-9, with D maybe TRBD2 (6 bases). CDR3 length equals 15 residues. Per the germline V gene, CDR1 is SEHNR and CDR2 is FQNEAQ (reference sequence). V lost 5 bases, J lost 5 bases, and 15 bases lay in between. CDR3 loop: CASSPREQHTGELFF. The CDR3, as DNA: TGTGCCAGCAGCCCTCGGGAGCAGCATACCGGGGAGCTGTTTTTT.

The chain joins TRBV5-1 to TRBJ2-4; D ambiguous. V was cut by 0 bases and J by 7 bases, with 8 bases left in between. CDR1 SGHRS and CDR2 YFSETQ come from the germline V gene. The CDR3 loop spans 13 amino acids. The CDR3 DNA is TGCGCCAGCAGCTTGGGAGTACGTAACATTCAGTACTTC. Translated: CASSLGVRNIQYF.

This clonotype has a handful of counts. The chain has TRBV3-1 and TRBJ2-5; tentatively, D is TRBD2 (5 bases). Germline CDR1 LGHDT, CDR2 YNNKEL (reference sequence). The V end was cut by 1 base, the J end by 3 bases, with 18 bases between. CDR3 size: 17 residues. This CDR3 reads CASSQARVLGSEETQYF. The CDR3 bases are TGTGCCAGCAGCCAAGCTAGGGTTCTAGGGAGCGAAGAGACCCAGTACTTC.

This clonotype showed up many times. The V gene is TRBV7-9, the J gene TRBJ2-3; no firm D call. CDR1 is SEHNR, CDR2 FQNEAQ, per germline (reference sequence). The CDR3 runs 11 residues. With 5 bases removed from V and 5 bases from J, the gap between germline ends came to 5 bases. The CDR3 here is CASSEGDTQYF. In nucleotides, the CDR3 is TGTGCCAGCAGCGAAGGAGATACGCAGTATTTT.

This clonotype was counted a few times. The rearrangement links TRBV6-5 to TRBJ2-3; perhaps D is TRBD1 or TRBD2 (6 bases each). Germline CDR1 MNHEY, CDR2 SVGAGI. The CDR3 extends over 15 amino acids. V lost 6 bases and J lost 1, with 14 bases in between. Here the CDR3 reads CASRAPGAGTDTQYF. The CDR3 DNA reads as TGTGCCAGCAGAGCTCCGGGGGCGGGCACAGATACGCAGTATTTT.

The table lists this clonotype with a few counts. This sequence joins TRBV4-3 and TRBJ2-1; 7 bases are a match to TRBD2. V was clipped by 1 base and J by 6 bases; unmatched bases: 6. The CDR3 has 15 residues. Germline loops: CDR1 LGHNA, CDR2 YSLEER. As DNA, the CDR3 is TGCGCCAGCAGCCAAGGGTTGACTAGCTCCAATGAGCAGTTCTTC. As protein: CASSQGLTSSNEQFF.

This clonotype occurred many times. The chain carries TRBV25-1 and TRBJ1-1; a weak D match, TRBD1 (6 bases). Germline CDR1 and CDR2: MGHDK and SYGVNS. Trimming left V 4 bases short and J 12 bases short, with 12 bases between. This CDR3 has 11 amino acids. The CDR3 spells CASSGGQRPFF. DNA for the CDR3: TGTGCCAGCAGTGGAGGACAGAGACCTTTCTTT.

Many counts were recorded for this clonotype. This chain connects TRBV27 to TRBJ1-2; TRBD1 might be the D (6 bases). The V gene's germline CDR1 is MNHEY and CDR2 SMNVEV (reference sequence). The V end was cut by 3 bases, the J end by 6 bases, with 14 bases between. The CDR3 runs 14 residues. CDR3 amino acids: CASSFPLQGNGYTF. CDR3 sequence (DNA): TGTGCCAGCAGTTTCCCTCTTCAGGGGAATGGCTACACCTTC.

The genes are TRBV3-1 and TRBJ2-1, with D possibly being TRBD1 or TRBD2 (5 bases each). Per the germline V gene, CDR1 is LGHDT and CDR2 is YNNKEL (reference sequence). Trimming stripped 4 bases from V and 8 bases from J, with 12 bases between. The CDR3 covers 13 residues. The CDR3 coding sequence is TGTGCCAGCAGCCTCTGGGACCACCATGAGCAGTTCTTC. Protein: CASSLWDHHEQFF.

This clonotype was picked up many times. CDR3 region: CASRLMTGTNTEAFF. For the CDR3, the DNA is TGCGCCAGCAGACTAATGACAGGAACGAACACTGAAGCTTTCTTT. The V call is TRBV5-1, the J call TRBJ1-1; weak D call: TRBD1 (6 bases). Trimming stripped 5 bases from V and 1 base from J, with 15 bases between. The CDR3 covers 15 residues. The germline V gene has CDR1 SGHRS and CDR2 YFSETQ.

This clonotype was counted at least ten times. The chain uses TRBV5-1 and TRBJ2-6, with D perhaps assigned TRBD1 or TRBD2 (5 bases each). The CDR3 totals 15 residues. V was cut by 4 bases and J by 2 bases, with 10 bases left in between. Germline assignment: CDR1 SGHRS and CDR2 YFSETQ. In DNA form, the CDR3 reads TGCGCCAGCAGCACCGGGGCGGCTGGGGCCAACGTCCTGACTTTC. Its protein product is CASSTGAAGANVLTF. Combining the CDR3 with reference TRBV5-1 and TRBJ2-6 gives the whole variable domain KAGVTQTPRYLIKTRGQQVTLSCSPISGHRSVSWYQQTPGQGLQFLFEYFSETQRNKGNFPGRFSGRQFSNSRSEMNVSTLELGDSALYLCASSTGAAGANVLTFGAGSRLTVL.

CDR3 sequence reads: CSARGTGHHSYNEQFF. The CDR3 DNA sequence: TGCAGTGCTAGAGGCACAGGGCACCACTCCTACAATGAGCAGTTCTTC. The J gene is TRBJ2-1, the V gene TRBV20-1; a possible D gene is TRBD1 (6 bases). Germline loops: CDR1 DFQATT, CDR2 SNEGSKA (reference sequence). This CDR3 has 16 residues. The V and J ends lost 1 base and 0 bases respectively, with 13 bases between them.

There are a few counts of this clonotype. The CDR3 region has the DNA TGCGCCAGCAGCATAGCACCCGGGACAGGGATGGAGACCCAGTACTTC. Amino acids: CASSIAPGTGMETQYF. The rearrangement links TRBV5-1 to TRBJ2-5; 9 positions match TRBD1. There are 16 residues in the CDR3. The junction had 12 bases not matched to a gene; V was cut back by 4 bases and J by 5 bases. The germline gives CDR1 SGHRS, CDR2 YFSETQ.